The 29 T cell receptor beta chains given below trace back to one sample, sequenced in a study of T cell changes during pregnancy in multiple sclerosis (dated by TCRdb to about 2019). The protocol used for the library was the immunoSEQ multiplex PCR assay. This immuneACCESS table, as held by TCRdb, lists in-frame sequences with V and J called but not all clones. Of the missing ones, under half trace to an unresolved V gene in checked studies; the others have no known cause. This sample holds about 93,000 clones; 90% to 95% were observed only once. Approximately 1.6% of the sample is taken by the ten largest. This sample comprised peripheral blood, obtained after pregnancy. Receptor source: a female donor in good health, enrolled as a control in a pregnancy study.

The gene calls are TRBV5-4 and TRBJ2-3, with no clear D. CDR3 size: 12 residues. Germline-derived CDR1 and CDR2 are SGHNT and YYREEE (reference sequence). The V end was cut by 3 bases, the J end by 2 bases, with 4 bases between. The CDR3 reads CASSSYTDTQYF. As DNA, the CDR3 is TGTGCCAGCAGCTCGTACACAGATACGCAGTATTTT.

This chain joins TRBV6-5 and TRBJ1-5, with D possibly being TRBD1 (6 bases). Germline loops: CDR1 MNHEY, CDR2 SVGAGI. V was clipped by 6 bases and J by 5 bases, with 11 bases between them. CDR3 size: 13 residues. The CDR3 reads CASSREGDQPQHF. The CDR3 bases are TGTGCCAGCAGCCGGGAGGGGGATCAGCCCCAGCATTTT.

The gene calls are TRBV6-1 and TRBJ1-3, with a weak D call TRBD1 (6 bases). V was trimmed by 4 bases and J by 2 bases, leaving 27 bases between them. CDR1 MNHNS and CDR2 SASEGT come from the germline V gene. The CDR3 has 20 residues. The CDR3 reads CASSGSDRPFPRAAGNTIYF. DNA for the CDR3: TGTGCCAGCAGTGGGTCGGACAGACCATTCCCCCGAGCCGCTGGAAACACCATATATTTT.

The CDR3 loop reads CASSLQLAGGPNEQYF. The CDR3 nucleotides are TGTGCCAGCAGCTTACAACTAGCGGGGGGGCCCAACGAGCAGTACTTC. V usage is TRBV7-2 and J usage is TRBJ2-7; 13 bases map to TRBD2. The length of the CDR3 is 16 residues. The ends lost 2 bases at V and 5 bases at J; junction bases unmatched: 6. Germline values: CDR1 SGHTA, CDR2 FQGNSA. The variable domain in full, completed from reference TRBV7-2 and TRBJ2-7, reads GAGVSQSPSNKVTEKGKDVELRCDPISGHTALYWYRQSLGQGLEFLIYFQGNSAPDKSGLPSDRFSAERTGGSVSTLTIQRTQQEDSAVYLCASSLQLAGGPNEQYFGPGTRLTVT.

The DNA for the CDR3 is TGTGCCAGCTCCCAGTCGACAGGGGGCAGAGGGTTGTCTGAAGCTTTCTTT. Protein: CASSQSTGGRGLSEAFF. The chain combines TRBV18 with TRBJ1-1, with 10 positions matching TRBD1. J lost 6 bases, V lost 6 bases, and 16 bases had no gene match. Germline CDR1 reads KGHSH; CDR2 reads LQKENI. The CDR3 runs 17 residues.

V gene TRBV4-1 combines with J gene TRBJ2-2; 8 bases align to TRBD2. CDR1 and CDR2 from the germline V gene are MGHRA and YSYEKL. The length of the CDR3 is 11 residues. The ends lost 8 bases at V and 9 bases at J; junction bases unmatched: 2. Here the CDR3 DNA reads TGCGCCAGCCGGGGGGGCAGGGAGCTGTTTTTT. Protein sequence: CASRGGRELFF.

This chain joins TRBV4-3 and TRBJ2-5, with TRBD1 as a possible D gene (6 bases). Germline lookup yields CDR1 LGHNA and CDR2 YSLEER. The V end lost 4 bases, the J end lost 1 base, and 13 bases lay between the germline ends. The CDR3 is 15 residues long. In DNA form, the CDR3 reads TGCGCCAGCAGCCCCCGAGGGGGTACCCAAGAGACCCAGTACTTC. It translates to CASSPRGGTQETQYF.

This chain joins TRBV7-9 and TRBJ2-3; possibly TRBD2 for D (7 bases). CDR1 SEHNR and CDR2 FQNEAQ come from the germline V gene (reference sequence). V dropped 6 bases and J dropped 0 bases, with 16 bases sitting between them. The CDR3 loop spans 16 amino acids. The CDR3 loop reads CASSAFGGPSTDTQYF. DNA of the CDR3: TGTGCCAGCAGTGCTTTCGGGGGGCCTAGCACAGATACGCAGTATTTT.

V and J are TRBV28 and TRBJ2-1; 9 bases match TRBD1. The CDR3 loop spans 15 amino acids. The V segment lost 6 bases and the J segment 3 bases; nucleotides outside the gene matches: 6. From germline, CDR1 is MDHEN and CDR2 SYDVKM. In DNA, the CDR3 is TGTGCCAGCAGGACGGGGACAGGGTTCTACAATGAGCAGTTCTTC. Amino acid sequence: CASRTGTGFYNEQFF. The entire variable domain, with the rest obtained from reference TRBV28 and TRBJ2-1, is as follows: DVKVTQSSRYLVKRTGEKVFLECVQDMDHENMFWYRQDPGLGLRLIYFSYDVKMKEKGDIPEGYSVSREKKERFSLILESASTNQTSMYLCASRTGTGFYNEQFFGPGTRLTVL.

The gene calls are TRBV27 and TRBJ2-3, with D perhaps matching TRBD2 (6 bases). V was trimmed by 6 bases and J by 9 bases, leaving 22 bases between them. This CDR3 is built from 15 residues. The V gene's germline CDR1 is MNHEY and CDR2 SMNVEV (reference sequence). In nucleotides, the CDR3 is TGTGCCAGCAGACCGGCGGGCGGGGTAGGAAGAACGCAGTATTTT. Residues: CASRPAGGVGRTQYF.

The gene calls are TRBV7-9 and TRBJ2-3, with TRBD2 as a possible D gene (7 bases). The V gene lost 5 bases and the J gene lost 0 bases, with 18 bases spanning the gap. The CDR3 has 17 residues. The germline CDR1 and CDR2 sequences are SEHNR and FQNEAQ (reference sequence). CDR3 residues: CASSLWGLAESTDTQYF. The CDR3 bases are TGTGCCAGCAGCCTTTGGGGGCTAGCGGAGAGCACAGATACGCAGTATTTT.

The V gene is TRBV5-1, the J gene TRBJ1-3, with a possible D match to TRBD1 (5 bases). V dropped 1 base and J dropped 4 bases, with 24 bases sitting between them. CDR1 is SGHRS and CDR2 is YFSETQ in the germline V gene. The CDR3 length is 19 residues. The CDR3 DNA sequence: TGCGCCAGCAGCTTGTTGGTGGGGGGAGCCGCTCTTAGAGGAAACACCATATATTTT. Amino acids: CASSLLVGGAALRGNTIYF.

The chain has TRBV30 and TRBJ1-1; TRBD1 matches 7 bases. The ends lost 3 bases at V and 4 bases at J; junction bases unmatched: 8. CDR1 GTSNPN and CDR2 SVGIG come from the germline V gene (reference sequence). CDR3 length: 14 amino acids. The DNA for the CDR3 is TGTGCCTGGAGGATCGGGACAGTTGGCACTGAAGCTTTCTTT. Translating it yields CAWRIGTVGTEAFF.

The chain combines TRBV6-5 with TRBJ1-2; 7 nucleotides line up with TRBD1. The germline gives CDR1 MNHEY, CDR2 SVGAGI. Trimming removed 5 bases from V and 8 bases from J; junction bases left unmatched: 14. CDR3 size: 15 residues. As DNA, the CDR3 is TGTGCCAGCAGTCGCCGAACAGGGGCAACGATAGGCTACACCTTC. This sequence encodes CASSRRTGATIGYTF.

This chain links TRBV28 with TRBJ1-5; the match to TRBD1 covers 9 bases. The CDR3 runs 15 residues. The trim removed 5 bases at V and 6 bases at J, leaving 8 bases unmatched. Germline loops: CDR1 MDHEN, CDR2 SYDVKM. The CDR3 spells CASSTDRGRVQPQHF. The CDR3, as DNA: TGTGCCAGCAGTACAGACAGGGGGAGGGTTCAGCCCCAGCATTTT. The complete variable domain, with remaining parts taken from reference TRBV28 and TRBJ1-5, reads DVKVTQSSRYLVKRTGEKVFLECVQDMDHENMFWYRQDPGLGLRLIYFSYDVKMKEKGDIPEGYSVSREKKERFSLILESASTNQTSMYLCASSTDRGRVQPQHFGDGTRLSIL.

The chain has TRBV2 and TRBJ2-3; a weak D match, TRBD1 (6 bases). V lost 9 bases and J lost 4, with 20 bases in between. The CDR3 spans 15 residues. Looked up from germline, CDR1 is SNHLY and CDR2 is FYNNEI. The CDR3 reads CASAPLVGASDTQYF. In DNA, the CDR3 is TGTGCCAGTGCACCCTTGGTGGGGGCCTCAGATACGCAGTATTTT.

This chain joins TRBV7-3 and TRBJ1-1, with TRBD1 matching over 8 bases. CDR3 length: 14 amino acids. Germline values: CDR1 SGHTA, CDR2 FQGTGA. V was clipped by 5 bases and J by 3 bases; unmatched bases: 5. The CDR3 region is CASSQGASDTEAFF. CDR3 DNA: TGTGCCAGCAGCCAGGGGGCTTCCGACACTGAAGCTTTCTTT.

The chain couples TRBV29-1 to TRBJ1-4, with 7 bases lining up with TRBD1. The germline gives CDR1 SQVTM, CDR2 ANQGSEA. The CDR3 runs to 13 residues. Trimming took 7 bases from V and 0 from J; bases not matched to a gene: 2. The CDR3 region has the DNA TGCAGCGCCACAGGGGCAACTAATGAAAAACTGTTTTTT. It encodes CSATGATNEKLFF.

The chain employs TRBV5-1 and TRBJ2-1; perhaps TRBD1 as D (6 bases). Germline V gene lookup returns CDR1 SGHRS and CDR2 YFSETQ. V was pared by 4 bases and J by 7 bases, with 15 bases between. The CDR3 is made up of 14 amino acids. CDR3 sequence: CASSRDRTGNEQFF. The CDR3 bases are TGCGCCAGCAGCAGAGACAGGACTGGGAATGAGCAGTTCTTC.

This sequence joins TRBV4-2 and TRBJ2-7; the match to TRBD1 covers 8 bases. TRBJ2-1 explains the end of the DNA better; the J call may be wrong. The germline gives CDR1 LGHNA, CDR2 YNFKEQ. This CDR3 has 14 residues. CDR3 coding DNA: TGTGCCATTCGTGGACAGGGACCTTCCAATGAGCAGTTCTTC. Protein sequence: CAIRGQGPSNEQFF.

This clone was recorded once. CDR3 sequence reads: CASSLVQGEGGTEAFF. DNA for the CDR3: TGCGCCAGCAGCTTGGTACAGGGGGAGGGGGGCACTGAAGCTTTCTTT. The rearrangement uses TRBV5-1 and TRBJ1-1, with 8 bases that match TRBD1. Per germline, CDR1 SGHRS and CDR2 YFSETQ. The CDR3 has 16 amino acids. V shed 0 bases, J shed 4 bases, and the junction held 8 bases outside the gene matches.

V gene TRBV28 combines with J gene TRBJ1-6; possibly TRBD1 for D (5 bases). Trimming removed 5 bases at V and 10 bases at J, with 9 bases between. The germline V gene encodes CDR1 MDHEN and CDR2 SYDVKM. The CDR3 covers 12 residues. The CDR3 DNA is TGTGCCAGCAGTAAACAGGAATCACCCCTCCACTTT. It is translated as CASSKQESPLHF.

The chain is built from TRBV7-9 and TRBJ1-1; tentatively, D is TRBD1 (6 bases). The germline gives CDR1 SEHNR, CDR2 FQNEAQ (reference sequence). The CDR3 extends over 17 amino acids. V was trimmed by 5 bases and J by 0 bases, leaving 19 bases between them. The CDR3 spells CASSPIPTGTMNTEAFF. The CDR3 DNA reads TGTGCCAGCAGCCCGATTCCGACAGGAACCATGAACACTGAAGCTTTCTTT.

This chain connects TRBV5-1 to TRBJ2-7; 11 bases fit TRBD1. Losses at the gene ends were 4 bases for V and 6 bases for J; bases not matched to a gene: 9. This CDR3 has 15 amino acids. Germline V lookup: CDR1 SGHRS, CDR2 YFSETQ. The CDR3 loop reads CASSLSGTGGGEQYF. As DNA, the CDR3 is TGCGCCAGCAGCCTATCCGGGACAGGGGGTGGCGAGCAGTACTTC.

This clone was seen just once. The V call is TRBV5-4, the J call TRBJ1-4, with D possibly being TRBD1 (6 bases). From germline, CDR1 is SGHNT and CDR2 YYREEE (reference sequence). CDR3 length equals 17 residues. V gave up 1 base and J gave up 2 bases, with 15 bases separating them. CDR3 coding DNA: TGTGCCAGCAGCTTGCGTGGGGGCCAAGCCACTAATGAAAAACTGTTTTTT. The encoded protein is CASSLRGGQATNEKLFF.

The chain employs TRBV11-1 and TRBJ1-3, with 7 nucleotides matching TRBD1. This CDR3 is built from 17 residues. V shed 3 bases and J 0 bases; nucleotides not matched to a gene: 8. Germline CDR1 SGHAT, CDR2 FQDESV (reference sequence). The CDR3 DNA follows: TGTGCCAGCAGCTTCTTCAAGGGGACAGACTCTGGAAACACCATATATTTT. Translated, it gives CASSFFKGTDSGNTIYF.

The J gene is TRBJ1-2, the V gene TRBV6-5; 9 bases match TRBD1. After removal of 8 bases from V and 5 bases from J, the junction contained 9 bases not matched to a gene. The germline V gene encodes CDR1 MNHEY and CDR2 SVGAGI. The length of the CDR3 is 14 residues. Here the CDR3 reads CASGTPGQGYGYTF. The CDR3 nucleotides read TGTGCCAGCGGGACCCCGGGACAGGGTTATGGCTACACCTTC.

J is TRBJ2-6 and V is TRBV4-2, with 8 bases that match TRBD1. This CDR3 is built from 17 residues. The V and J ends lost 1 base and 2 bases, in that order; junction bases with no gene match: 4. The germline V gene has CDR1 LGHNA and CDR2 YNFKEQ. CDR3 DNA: TGTGCCAGCAGCCAAGCCGAGACAGGGGCTGGGGCCAACGTCCTGACTTTC. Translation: CASSQAETGAGANVLTF.

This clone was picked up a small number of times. This chain's CDR3 is CASSLGQTEAFF. The DNA for the CDR3 is TGTGCCAGCAGTCTCGGACAAACTGAAGCTTTCTTT. The chain links TRBV28 to TRBJ1-1; TRBD1 might be the D (5 bases). The V gene's germline CDR1 is MDHEN and CDR2 SYDVKM. This CDR3 has 12 residues. V dropped 5 bases and J dropped 5 bases, with 9 bases sitting between them. The whole variable domain, remainder taken from reference TRBV28 and TRBJ1-1, is DVKVTQSSRYLVKRTGEKVFLECVQDMDHENMFWYRQDPGLGLRLIYFSYDVKMKEKGDIPEGYSVSREKKERFSLILESASTNQTSMYLCASSLGQTEAFFGQGTRLTVV.